A selection of T cell receptor beta chains follows, all from one sample in a study of blood T cell repertoires in COVID-19. Repertoires were generated with immunoSEQ multiplex PCR, while TCRdb's copy carries only in-frame clones and drops some. The sample consists of around 180,000 clones, over 75% of them appearing once. The sequenced sample was peripheral blood. Receptors originate from a man older than 75 with COVID-19, enrolled during active disease. Both conserved end residues are part of each CDR3. Fields, in order: V gene, J gene, D gene, clone size, CDR3 protein, CDR3 DNA. A D gene is named only where the DNA matches it firmly. A clone size is listed for some rows: how often the clone was seen (once, few, many), or a class if it is expanded.

>TRBV18|TRBJ1-1|TRBD1|-
CASSLTGGDTEAFF
TGTGCCAGCTCGTTGACAGGGGGGGACACTGAAGCTTTCTTT
>TRBV10-1|TRBJ2-7|-|-
CASSESFQDSSYEQYF
TGCGCCAGCAGTGAGAGCTTCCAGGACAGCTCCTACGAGCAGTACTTC
>TRBV5-4|TRBJ2-4|-|-
CASSSPSGTKNIQYF
TGTGCCAGCAGCTCTCCATCCGGGACTAAAAACATTCAGTACTTC
>TRBV18|TRBJ2-7|-|-
CASSSARGLQYF
TGTGCCAGCTCTTCCGCCCGCGGACTTCAGTACTTC
>TRBV7-9|TRBJ1-1|TRBD1|-
CASSTPGTGVTEAFF
TGTGCCAGCAGCACCCCCGGGACAGGGGTCACTGAAGCTTTCTTT
>TRBV28|TRBJ1-2|-|-
CASSFRLSGGYTF
TGTGCCAGCAGTTTCCGGCTCTCCGGGGGCTACACCTTC
>TRBV13|TRBJ1-1|-|-
CASSPPGGRSFF
TGTGCCAGCAGCCCGCCGGGGGGGCGGTCTTTCTTT
>TRBV11-2|TRBJ2-1|TRBD1|-
CASSLRWTGGTYNEQFF
TGTGCCAGCAGCTTAAGATGGACAGGGGGTACCTACAATGAGCAGTTCTTC
>TRBV19|TRBJ1-5|TRBD1|-
CASSIWTGGSQPQHF
TGTGCCAGTAGTATATGGACAGGGGGTAGTCAGCCCCAGCATTTT
>TRBV27|TRBJ1-1|-|-
CASMAGLNTEAFF
TGTGCCAGCATGGCAGGGCTGAACACTGAAGCTTTCTTT
>TRBV4-1|TRBJ1-1|-|-
CASSQNLGGGTEAFF
TGCGCCAGCAGCCAGAACCTGGGAGGAGGGACTGAAGCTTTCTTT
>TRBV28|TRBJ1-3|-|few
CATREGSGNTIYF
TGTGCCACAAGGGAGGGATCTGGAAACACCATATATTTT
>TRBV7-3|TRBJ1-6|-|-
CASGGTGDSPLHF
TGTGCCAGCGGCGGGACCGGCGATTCACCCCTCCACTTT
>TRBV12-3/TRBV12-4|TRBJ2-7|-|-
CASSLNGAYEQYF
TGTGCCAGCAGTTTAAACGGAGCCTACGAGCAGTACTTC
>TRBV7-9|TRBJ2-3|-|-
CASSLLGDTQYF
TGTGCCAGCAGCCTACTAGGCGATACGCAGTATTTT
>TRBV2|TRBJ2-7|TRBD2|few
CASSEEKGLHYEQYF
TGTGCCAGCAGTGAGGAGAAGGGACTACACTACGAGCAGTACTTC
>TRBV4-2|TRBJ1-6|TRBD1|-
CASSQVGDRGHSPLHF
TGTGCCAGCAGCCAAGTAGGGGACAGGGGCCACTCACCCCTCCACTTT
>TRBV3-1/TRBV3-2|TRBJ1-2|-|few
CASSQAGRGELRNYGYTF
TGTGCCAGCAGCCAAGCGGGTCGGGGGGAGTTAAGAAACTATGGCTACACCTTC
>TRBV5-1|TRBJ1-2|-|few
CASSLEPGPYGYTF
TGCGCCAGCAGCTTGGAACCAGGGCCCTATGGCTACACCTTC
>TRBV9|TRBJ2-1|TRBD2|-
CASSSLAGGIDEQFF
TGTGCCAGCAGCTCACTAGCGGGGGGGATCGATGAGCAGTTCTTC
>TRBV14|TRBJ1-1|-|-
CASSQDRNTEAFF
TGTGCCAGCAGCCAAGACAGAAACACTGAAGCTTTCTTT
>TRBV4-2|TRBJ2-2|-|once
CASSQDRGDTGELFF
TGTGCCAGCAGCCAGGATAGGGGTGACACCGGGGAGCTGTTTTTT
>TRBV4-2|TRBJ1-2|-|-
CASSQEAAAGYTF
TGTGCCAGCAGCCAAGAAGCGGCTGCTGGCTACACCTTC
>TRBV28|TRBJ1-1|-|-
CASSRVLTEAFF
TGTGCCAGCAGTCGGGTATTAACTGAAGCTTTCTTT